One sample yielded the 28 T cell receptor beta chains listed below, sequenced in a study of blood T cell repertoires in COVID-19. Clones were sequenced by immunoSEQ multiplex PCR, and TCRdb holds only the in-frame ones, with some missing. The data contain about 140,000 clones, about 92% of them singletons. Sequenced input: peripheral blood. The receptors here all came from a human donor in a cohort sampled during active COVID-19.

The chain combines TRBV20-1 with TRBJ1-1; D is perhaps TRBD1 (6 bases). V lost 2 bases and J lost 11, with 12 bases in between. The CDR3 consists of 11 residues. Per the germline V gene, CDR1 is DFQATT and CDR2 is SNEGSKA (reference sequence). CDR3 residues: CSARPGGAAFF. CDR3 nucleotides: TGCAGTGCTAGACCTGGGGGGGCCGCTTTCTTT.

V is TRBV6-5 and J is TRBJ2-2; 9 nucleotides line up with TRBD1. Losses at the gene ends were 8 bases for V and 3 bases for J; bases not matched to a gene: 4. Looked up from germline, CDR1 is MNHEY and CDR2 is SVGAGI. The CDR3 spans 14 residues. DNA of the CDR3: TGTGCCAGCCGCGGACAGGGGCACACCGGGGAGCTGTTTTTT. Its translation is CASRGQGHTGELFF.

This chain joins TRBV2 and TRBJ1-3; D might be TRBD1 (5 bases). V lost 7 bases to trimming and J lost 6 bases, with 16 bases between them. Germline-derived CDR1 and CDR2 are SNHLY and FYNNEI. The CDR3 runs to 14 residues. This CDR3 is CASIRSGDQNTIYF. The CDR3 nucleotides are TGTGCCAGCATCAGATCGGGGGATCAAAACACCATATATTTT.

This chain joins TRBV1 and TRBJ2-5; TRBD2 reflects the table's D call only, with no check against the DNA. TRBV1 counts as a pseudogene. This CDR3 region has 15 residues. DNA of the CDR3: TGCACCAGCAGCCAAGGGAGGACTAGCCAAGAGACCCAGTACTTC. Protein: CTSSQGRTSQETQYF.

The chain recombines TRBV19 with TRBJ1-5, with no clear D. This CDR3 region has 14 residues. Germline V gene lookup returns CDR1 LNHDA and CDR2 SQIVND (reference sequence). Deletions cut 3 bases from V and 3 bases from J, with 9 bases between. The CDR3 region is CASSISPSNQPQHF. The CDR3 nucleotides are TGTGCCAGTAGTATTAGTCCTTCCAATCAGCCCCAGCATTTT.

This rearrangement joins TRBV7-2 to TRBJ2-5; tentatively, D is TRBD1 (7 bases). Germline V gene sequence: CDR1 SGHTA, CDR2 FQGNSA. CDR3 size: 15 residues. With 1 base removed from V and 4 bases from J, the gap between germline ends came to 13 bases. CDR3 protein: CASSLVAQGGETQYF. Here the CDR3 DNA reads TGTGCCAGCAGCTTAGTTGCTCAGGGGGGAGAGACCCAGTACTTC. The variable domain in full, completed from reference TRBV7-2 and TRBJ2-5, reads GAGVSQSPSNKVTEKGKDVELRCDPISGHTALYWYRQSLGQGLEFLIYFQGNSAPDKSGLPSDRFSAERTGGSVSTLTIQRTQQEDSAVYLCASSLVAQGGETQYFGPGTRLLVL.

The CDR3 DNA reads TGTGCCAGCAGTTACTCCAGGGCAACGGATACGCAGTATTTT. Its translation: CASSYSRATDTQYF. The genes are TRBV6-6 and TRBJ2-3; D might be TRBD1 (5 bases). V shed 0 bases and J shed 6 bases, with 10 bases lying between them. CDR1 and CDR2 (germline): MNHNY, SVGAGI (reference sequence). This CDR3 region has 14 residues.

The chain has TRBV25-1 and TRBJ1-4; 8 bases match TRBD1. CDR1 and CDR2 from the germline V gene are MGHDK and SYGVNS. V was pared by 1 base and J by 5 bases, with 3 bases of the junction left unmatched. The CDR3 runs to 15 residues. In DNA, the CDR3 is TGTGCCAGCAGTGAATTCAGGGGGCACAATGAAAAACTGTTTTTT. It yields the protein CASSEFRGHNEKLFF.

CDR3 sequence: CAWSVGQGPADTQYF. CDR3 nucleotides: TGTGCCTGGAGTGTGGGACAGGGTCCCGCAGATACGCAGTATTTT. The chain joins TRBV30 to TRBJ2-3; 9 positions agree with TRBD1. Germline CDR1 and CDR2: GTSNPN and SVGIG (reference sequence). J gave up 4 bases and V 0 bases, and 5 bases lay outside the gene matches. There are 15 residues in the CDR3.

V gene TRBV3-1 (or the pseudogene TRBV3-2) combines with J gene TRBJ2-5, with TRBD2 identical over 10 bases. Germline V lookup: CDR1 LGHDT, CDR2 YNNKEL (reference sequence). J gave up 4 bases and V 5 bases, and 19 bases lay outside the gene matches. This CDR3 is built from 19 residues. The chain's CDR3 is CASSSQRGGRLGKGETQYF. CDR3 nucleotides: TGTGCCAGCAGCTCGCAGCGGGGGGGCCGTTTAGGGAAGGGAGAGACCCAGTACTTC.

The table lists this clone with a count of one. The chain uses TRBV5-1 and TRBJ1-6; tentative D call: TRBD1 (6 bases). Trimming removed 6 bases from V and 0 bases from J, with 16 bases in between. The CDR3 consists of 17 residues. Germline V lookup: CDR1 SGHRS, CDR2 YFSETQ. In DNA, the CDR3 is TGCGCCAGCATGAGGGGACACTTCGTCTCCTATAATTCACCCCTCCACTTT. It specifies CASMRGHFVSYNSPLHF.

The chain uses TRBV2 and TRBJ2-2; 7 nucleotides match TRBD1. The CDR3 runs to 17 residues. Losses at the gene ends were 5 bases for V and 2 bases for J; bases not matched to a gene: 11. CDR1 is SNHLY, CDR2 FYNNEI, per germline. The CDR3, as DNA: TGTGCCAGCAGTCCACGATCGGACAGGCCAAACACCGGGGAGCTGTTTTTT. It encodes CASSPRSDRPNTGELFF.

The chain carries TRBV5-1 and TRBJ2-2; TRBD2 agrees at 8 bases. CDR1 is SGHRS, CDR2 YFSETQ, per germline. The CDR3 spans 15 residues. V was pared by 0 bases and J by 4 bases, with 2 bases of the junction left unmatched. CDR3 sequence: CASSLAGGGTGELFF. The CDR3, as DNA: TGCGCCAGCAGCTTGGCCGGGGGGGGCACCGGGGAGCTGTTTTTT.

This sequence joins TRBV4-2 and TRBJ2-5; 13 bases are a match to TRBD2. Trimming cost V 1 base and J 7 bases; bases outside gene matches: 6. The CDR3 is made up of 16 amino acids. Germline V gene data show CDR1 as LGHNA and CDR2 as YNFKEQ. The chain's CDR3 is CASSQGLAGGGGTQYF. DNA for the CDR3: TGTGCCAGCAGCCAAGGACTAGCGGGGGGAGGGGGGACCCAGTACTTC.

This chain links TRBV2 with TRBJ1-2, with unresolved D. The V gene lost 7 bases and the J gene lost 8 bases, with 14 bases spanning the gap. Germline CDR1 is SNHLY and CDR2 is FYNNEI. There are 12 residues in the CDR3. The CDR3 nucleotides read TGTGCCAGCACACTTGTAGCCGACGGCTACACCTTC. Encoded protein: CASTLVADGYTF.

The chain employs TRBV15 and TRBJ2-5, with no clear D. The V gene's germline CDR1 is LNHNV and CDR2 YYDKDF (reference sequence). The CDR3 consists of 15 residues. The V and J ends lost 0 bases and 6 bases respectively, with 14 bases between them. As DNA, the CDR3 is TGTGCCACCAGCAGAGAGGGCACCCGCACAAAGACCCAGTACTTC. Its protein product is CATSREGTRTKTQYF.

The V and J genes are TRBV29-1 and TRBJ2-2; maybe TRBD1 (6 bases). Germline CDR1 reads SQVTM; CDR2 reads ANQGSEA. Trimming took off 5 bases at V and 7 bases at J, with 14 bases between the two ends. This CDR3 has 13 amino acids. CDR3 coding DNA: TGCAGCGTTCTGGACAGCTTTCTCGGGGAGCTGTTTTTT. Amino acid sequence: CSVLDSFLGELFF.

This clone was detected only once. The chain employs TRBV19 and TRBJ2-2, with D maybe TRBD2 (6 bases). CDR3 size: 16 residues. V was clipped by 1 base and J by 4 bases, with 13 bases between them. CDR1 is LNHDA and CDR2 is SQIVND in the germline V gene (reference sequence). CDR3: CASSIVSGVGTGELFF. The CDR3 DNA sequence: TGTGCCAGTAGTATAGTCTCGGGGGTGGGCACCGGGGAGCTGTTTTTT.

This chain uses TRBV19 with TRBJ2-7, with TRBD1 matching 10 bases. The CDR3 has 16 amino acids. Unmatched junction bases numbered 13, after V lost 6 bases and J lost 5 bases. Germline V CDR1 and CDR2: LNHDA, SQIVND (reference sequence). CDR3 sequence: CASRPTGTGDGNEQYF. CDR3 DNA sequence: TGTGCCAGTAGACCAACCGGGACAGGGGACGGGAACGAGCAGTACTTC.

This chain links TRBV20-1 with TRBJ2-4; the D is unclear. CDR1 and CDR2 (germline): DFQATT, SNEGSKA (reference sequence). The ends were cut back, 3 bases at V and 8 bases at J, with 8 bases in the middle. This CDR3 has 11 amino acids. CDR3 sequence reads: CSASGLDIQYF. For the CDR3, the DNA is TGCAGTGCTAGTGGTCTTGACATTCAGTACTTC.

This chain joins TRBV21-1 and TRBJ1-1. TRBV21-1 is a pseudogene. The CDR3 has 15 amino acids. The CDR3 DNA reads as TGTGCCAGCCCTACGGGAAGGGTGAGCGACACTGAAGCTTTCTTT. Its protein product is CASPTGRVSDTEAFF.

The chain has TRBV11-3 and TRBJ1-1, with D tentatively TRBD1 (5 bases). The germline gives CDR1 SGHNT, CDR2 YENEEA. The CDR3 extends over 15 amino acids. The ends were cut back, 3 bases at V and 2 bases at J, with 13 bases in the middle. CDR3 region: CASSLGNRPNTEAFF. DNA for the CDR3: TGTGCCAGCAGCTTGGGGAACAGGCCCAACACTGAAGCTTTCTTT.

This clone occurred once. The chain has TRBV5-4 and TRBJ2-6; 10 nucleotides match TRBD1. V shed 1 base, J shed 4 bases, and the junction held 5 bases outside the gene matches. The germline CDR1 and CDR2 sequences are SGHNT and YYREEE (reference sequence). The CDR3 covers 17 residues. The CDR3 DNA is TGTGCCAGCAGCTTGCGACAGGGGGCTTTGGGGGCCAACGTCCTGACTTTC. It specifies CASSLRQGALGANVLTF.

The chain has TRBV6-5 and TRBJ1-2, with 9 bases aligning to TRBD1. The J segment lost 8 bases and the V segment lost 5 bases, leaving 9 bases of the junction unmatched. CDR1 and CDR2 from the germline V gene are MNHEY and SVGAGI. The CDR3 sequence is 14 residues long. CDR3 region: CASSNKGQGRGYTF. CDR3 in DNA: TGTGCCAGCAGTAACAAGGGACAGGGAAGGGGCTACACCTTC.

This sequence joins TRBV27 and TRBJ1-5, with 9 bases lining up with TRBD1. The J segment lost 7 bases and the V segment lost 4 bases, leaving 2 bases of the junction unmatched. This CDR3 has 13 residues. The germline gives CDR1 MNHEY, CDR2 SMNVEV (reference sequence). CDR3 amino acids: CASSWTGAQPQHF. The CDR3 DNA reads as TGTGCCAGCAGTTGGACAGGGGCCCAGCCCCAGCATTTT.

The rearrangement joins TRBV5-4 to TRBJ1-2; the match to TRBD1 covers 9 bases. The CDR3 is 14 amino acids. The V and J ends lost 6 bases and 7 bases, in that order; junction bases with no gene match: 10. Per germline, CDR1 SGHNT and CDR2 YYREEE (reference sequence). The CDR3 bases are TGTGCCAGCAAGGTCGGGACAGGGAGGCTTGGCTACACCTTC. It translates to CASKVGTGRLGYTF.

The chain joins TRBV19 to TRBJ1-5; D gene ambiguous. There are 13 residues in the CDR3. V was clipped by 5 bases and J by 4 bases, with 9 bases between them. The germline CDR1 and CDR2 sequences are LNHDA and SQIVND (reference sequence). CDR3 nucleotides: TGTGCCAGTAGTGTATACTGGAATCAGCCCCAGCATTTT. Translating gives CASSVYWNQPQHF.

With respect to this clone: This CDR3 is also generated by other DNA sequences in the sample. The chain joins TRBV19 to TRBJ2-2, with no clear D. Germline CDR1 LNHDA, CDR2 SQIVND (reference sequence). This CDR3 is built from 15 residues. The V end lost 1 base, the J end lost 1 base, and 7 bases lay between the germline ends. DNA for the CDR3: TGTGCCAGTAGTATAGGTACCGGGAACACCGGGGAGCTGTTTTTT. This translates into CASSIGTGNTGELFF.